Listed below are T cell receptor beta chains from one sample, sequenced in a study. In TCRdb, the multiplex PCR reads were re-called with MiXCR into one record per CDR3 protein. The data show roughly 1,600 distinct CDR3 sequences, about 4% seen once. The sequenced material came from naive CD4+ T cells sorted from blood. These receptors all stem from a female donor with breast cancer. Each CDR3 is given with its conserved first and last residue. D genes are given only for firm matches. Part of the rows lack a size; the others show once, few, many or a class for expanded clones.

clone size: many; J gene: TRBJ1-2; V gene: TRBV12-3/TRBV12-4; D gene: NA; CDR3 DNA: TGTGCCAGCAGTTTAAGACTAGGGACCGCCGCCGCTAACTATGGCTACACCTTC; CDR3 protein: CASSLRLGTAAANYGYTF
clone size: many; J gene: TRBJ1-2; V gene: TRBV12-3/TRBV12-4; D gene: NA; CDR3 DNA: TGTGCCAGCAGTTTTAAGGATGGCTACACCTTC; CDR3 protein: CASSFKDGYTF
clone size: many; J gene: TRBJ1-2; V gene: TRBV12-3/TRBV12-4; D gene: NA; CDR3 DNA: TGTGCCAGCAGTATGGGGTTACAGACTAACTATGGCTACACCTTC; CDR3 protein: CASSMGLQTNYGYTF
clone size: medium-sized; J gene: TRBJ1-2; V gene: TRBV12-3/TRBV12-4; D gene: NA; CDR3 DNA: TGTGCCAGCAGTTTAGTTGGACAGTTCGGCTACACCTTC; CDR3 protein: CASSLVGQFGYTF
clone size: many; J gene: TRBJ1-2; V gene: TRBV12-3/TRBV12-4; D gene: NA; CDR3 DNA: TGTGCCAGCAGTTTACAGGGAGCTAACTATGGCTACACCTTC; CDR3 protein: CASSLQGANYGYTF
clone size: many; J gene: TRBJ1-2; V gene: TRBV12-3/TRBV12-4; D gene: TRBD1; CDR3 DNA: TGTGCCAGCAGTTTGGACAGGACTTCCTATGGCTACACCTTC; CDR3 protein: CASSLDRTSYGYTF
clone size: many; J gene: TRBJ1-2; V gene: TRBV12-3/TRBV12-4; D gene: NA; CDR3 DNA: TGTGCCAGCACTCCGACGGACGACTACTATGGCTACACCTTC; CDR3 protein: CASTPTDDYYGYTF
clone size: medium-sized; J gene: TRBJ1-2; V gene: TRBV12-3/TRBV12-4; D gene: NA; CDR3 DNA: TGTGCCAGCACCGAACAGGGCGACTATGGCTACACCTTC; CDR3 protein: CASTEQGDYGYTF
clone size: medium-sized; J gene: TRBJ1-2; V gene: TRBV12-3/TRBV12-4; D gene: NA; CDR3 DNA: TGTGCCAGCAGCCTTGGACAGTATAACTATGGCTACACCTTC; CDR3 protein: CASSLGQYNYGYTF
clone size: medium-sized; J gene: TRBJ1-2; V gene: TRBV12-3/TRBV12-4; D gene: TRBD1; CDR3 DNA: TGTGCCAGCAGTTTAGATGGACAGGTCGGTGGCTACACCTTC; CDR3 protein: CASSLDGQVGGYTF
clone size: many; J gene: TRBJ1-2; V gene: TRBV12-3/TRBV12-4; D gene: NA; CDR3 DNA: TGTGCCAGCAGGCAGGGAGACTATGGCTACACCTTC; CDR3 protein: CASRQGDYGYTF
clone size: many; J gene: TRBJ1-2; V gene: TRBV12-3/TRBV12-4; D gene: NA; CDR3 DNA: TGTGCCAGCAGTTTAGAGTTATATGGCTACACCTTC; CDR3 protein: CASSLELYGYTF
clone size: medium-sized; J gene: TRBJ1-2; V gene: TRBV12-3/TRBV12-4; D gene: NA; CDR3 DNA: TGTGCCAGCAGTTTTGCCAGGGGCTGGTATGGCTACACCTTC; CDR3 protein: CASSFARGWYGYTF
clone size: medium-sized; J gene: TRBJ1-2; V gene: TRBV12-3/TRBV12-4; D gene: NA; CDR3 DNA: TGTGCCAGCAGCCCTGACAGGAACTATGGCTACACCTTC; CDR3 protein: CASSPDRNYGYTF
clone size: medium-sized; J gene: TRBJ1-2; V gene: TRBV12-3/TRBV12-4; D gene: NA; CDR3 DNA: TGTGCCAGCAGTCCTCCAATTACAAAGGGTGGCTACACCTTC; CDR3 protein: CASSPPITKGGYTF
clone size: medium-sized; J gene: TRBJ1-2; V gene: TRBV12-3/TRBV12-4; D gene: NA; CDR3 DNA: TGTGCCAGCAGTTTCGCAGAATCTAGTGGCTACACCTTC; CDR3 protein: CASSFAESSGYTF
clone size: many; J gene: TRBJ1-2; V gene: TRBV12-3/TRBV12-4; D gene: TRBD1; CDR3 DNA: TGTGCCAGCAGTTCCTGGACAGGAGCTAACTATGGCTACACCTTC; CDR3 protein: CASSSWTGANYGYTF
clone size: few; J gene: TRBJ1-2; V gene: TRBV12-3/TRBV12-4; D gene: NA; CDR3 DNA: TGTGCCAGCAGTTTTCGCAGGGTCGTCGACGGCTACACCTTC; CDR3 protein: CASSFRRVVDGYTF
clone size: many; J gene: TRBJ1-2; V gene: TRBV12-3/TRBV12-4; D gene: NA; CDR3 DNA: TGTGCCAGCAGTTCGAGCTTCTTGGGGTTTTATGGCTACACCTTC; CDR3 protein: CASSSSFLGFYGYTF
clone size: many; J gene: TRBJ1-2; V gene: TRBV12-3/TRBV12-4; D gene: NA; CDR3 DNA: TGTGCCAGCAGTCTGCGAAATAGACCCCTCTATGGCTACACCTTC; CDR3 protein: CASSLRNRPLYGYTF
clone size: many; J gene: TRBJ1-2; V gene: TRBV12-3/TRBV12-4; D gene: NA; CDR3 DNA: TGTGCCAGCAGTTTTCGGAGGAACAATCTTAACTATGGCTACACCTTC; CDR3 protein: CASSFRRNNLNYGYTF
clone size: medium-sized; J gene: TRBJ1-2; V gene: TRBV12-3/TRBV12-4; D gene: NA; CDR3 DNA: TGTGCCAGCAGTTTATTCGGGCAGAGCTATGGCTACACCTTC; CDR3 protein: CASSLFGQSYGYTF
clone size: many; J gene: TRBJ1-2; V gene: TRBV12-3/TRBV12-4; D gene: TRBD1; CDR3 DNA: TGTGCCAGCAGTCCCGGACAGGGGTCTAACTATGGCTACACCTTC; CDR3 protein: CASSPGQGSNYGYTF
clone size: many; J gene: TRBJ1-2; V gene: TRBV12-3/TRBV12-4; D gene: TRBD1; CDR3 DNA: TGTGCCAGCAGTTCAAGCCGGGACAGCATTGGCTACACCTTC; CDR3 protein: CASSSSRDSIGYTF
clone size: medium-sized; J gene: TRBJ1-2; V gene: TRBV12-3/TRBV12-4; D gene: NA; CDR3 DNA: TGTGCCAGCAGTAGCCAACGCGGCTACACCTTC; CDR3 protein: CASSSQRGYTF
clone size: medium-sized; J gene: TRBJ1-2; V gene: TRBV12-3/TRBV12-4; D gene: TRBD1; CDR3 DNA: TGTGCCAGCAGTTTGGAGGACAGGGTGGGCGGCTACACCTTC; CDR3 protein: CASSLEDRVGGYTF
clone size: NA; J gene: TRBJ1-2; V gene: TRBV12-3/TRBV12-4; D gene: NA; CDR3 DNA: TGTGCCAGCAGTCTAGACGTCAACTATGGCTACACCTTC; CDR3 protein: CASSLDVNYGYTF
clone size: many; J gene: TRBJ1-2; V gene: TRBV12-3/TRBV12-4; D gene: NA; CDR3 DNA: TGTGCCAGCAGTTCGGGGTCGGCGGTATATGGCTACACCTTC; CDR3 protein: CASSSGSAVYGYTF
clone size: medium-sized; J gene: TRBJ1-2; V gene: TRBV12-3/TRBV12-4; D gene: NA; CDR3 DNA: TGTGCCAGCAGTTTACCCGGGACAAGTAAGGGCTACACCTTC; CDR3 protein: CASSLPGTSKGYTF
clone size: many; J gene: TRBJ1-2; V gene: TRBV12-3/TRBV12-4; D gene: NA; CDR3 DNA: TGTGCCAGCAGTTCGCCTTATGGCTACACCTTC; CDR3 protein: CASSSPYGYTF
clone size: many; J gene: TRBJ1-2; V gene: TRBV12-3/TRBV12-4; D gene: NA; CDR3 DNA: TGTGCCAGCAGTTTAGCAGGAGACGATGGCTACACCTTC; CDR3 protein: CASSLAGDDGYTF
clone size: medium-sized; J gene: TRBJ1-2; V gene: TRBV12-3/TRBV12-4; D gene: NA; CDR3 DNA: TGTGCCAGCAGTCGGGTCGGCGGCTATGGCTACACCTTC; CDR3 protein: CASSRVGGYGYTF
clone size: medium-sized; J gene: TRBJ1-2; V gene: TRBV12-3/TRBV12-4; D gene: NA; CDR3 DNA: TGTGCCAGCAGCCAAAACAGGGTCTATGGCTACACCTTC; CDR3 protein: CASSQNRVYGYTF
clone size: few; J gene: TRBJ1-2; V gene: TRBV12-3/TRBV12-4; D gene: NA; CDR3 DNA: TGTGCCAGCAGTGCGGAGGGCTATGGCTACACCTTC; CDR3 protein: CASSAEGYGYTF
clone size: medium-sized; J gene: TRBJ1-2; V gene: TRBV12-3/TRBV12-4; D gene: NA; CDR3 DNA: TGTGCCAGCAGCCGAGGGACAACCACTAACTATGGCTACACCTTC; CDR3 protein: CASSRGTTTNYGYTF
clone size: NA; J gene: TRBJ1-2; V gene: TRBV12-3/TRBV12-4; D gene: NA; CDR3 DNA: TGTGCCACCTCCTCAGGTCTCGGCGGCTACACCTTC; CDR3 protein: CATSSGLGGYTF
clone size: medium-sized; J gene: TRBJ1-2; V gene: TRBV12-3/TRBV12-4; D gene: NA; CDR3 DNA: TGTGCCAGCAGGCCAGGTTTTGATGGCTACACCTTC; CDR3 protein: CASRPGFDGYTF
clone size: many; J gene: TRBJ1-2; V gene: TRBV12-3/TRBV12-4; D gene: NA; CDR3 DNA: TGTGCCAGCAGCGAAGTTGTAGACTATGGCTACACCTTC; CDR3 protein: CASSEVVDYGYTF
clone size: medium-sized; J gene: TRBJ1-2; V gene: TRBV12-3/TRBV12-4; D gene: TRBD1; CDR3 DNA: TGTGCCAGTAAGGACAGGGGCTATGGCTACACCTTC; CDR3 protein: CASKDRGYGYTF
clone size: many; J gene: TRBJ1-2; V gene: TRBV12-3/TRBV12-4; D gene: NA; CDR3 DNA: TGTGCCAGCAGTCCTCGGTACAACAACTATGGCTACACCTTC; CDR3 protein: CASSPRYNNYGYTF
clone size: medium-sized; J gene: TRBJ1-2; V gene: TRBV12-3/TRBV12-4; D gene: TRBD1; CDR3 DNA: TGTGCCAGCAGACGGGGACAGCACTATGGCTACACCTTC; CDR3 protein: CASRRGQHYGYTF
clone size: medium-sized; J gene: TRBJ1-2; V gene: TRBV12-3/TRBV12-4; D gene: NA; CDR3 DNA: TGTGCCAGCAGTCCGGCGACAGACTATGGCTACACCTTC; CDR3 protein: CASSPATDYGYTF
clone size: medium-sized; J gene: TRBJ1-2; V gene: TRBV12-3/TRBV12-4; D gene: NA; CDR3 DNA: TGTGCCAGCAGTTTCAGGGGCAACTATGGCTACACCTTC; CDR3 protein: CASSFRGNYGYTF
clone size: many; J gene: TRBJ1-2; V gene: TRBV12-3/TRBV12-4; D gene: TRBD1; CDR3 DNA: TGTGCCACCCGAGGACAGGCCCTCCTCTTTGGCGGCTACACCTTC; CDR3 protein: CATRGQALLFGGYTF
clone size: large; J gene: TRBJ1-2; V gene: TRBV12-3/TRBV12-4; D gene: NA; CDR3 DNA: TGTGCCAGCAGTTTAGCGGGCCAAAAGCCAGGGGCTGGCTACACCTTC; CDR3 protein: CASSLAGQKPGAGYTF
clone size: medium-sized; J gene: TRBJ1-2; V gene: TRBV12-3/TRBV12-4; D gene: TRBD1; CDR3 DNA: TGTGCCAGCAACCACGAACAGGGGACCCGGGTAGGAGGCTACACCTTC; CDR3 protein: CASNHEQGTRVGGYTF
clone size: medium-sized; J gene: TRBJ1-2; V gene: TRBV12-3/TRBV12-4; D gene: NA; CDR3 DNA: TGTGCCAGCAGTTTACGTGTAGGGGCAGGGAACTATGGCTACACCTTC; CDR3 protein: CASSLRVGAGNYGYTF
clone size: medium-sized; J gene: TRBJ1-2; V gene: TRBV12-3/TRBV12-4; D gene: NA; CDR3 DNA: TGTGCCAGCAGCCTTTCCCACAGTAACTATGGCTACACCTTC; CDR3 protein: CASSLSHSNYGYTF
clone size: few; J gene: TRBJ1-2; V gene: TRBV12-3/TRBV12-4; D gene: NA; CDR3 DNA: TGTGCCAGCAGTTTAGGTGGGGTGGATGGCTACACCTTC; CDR3 protein: CASSLGGVDGYTF
clone size: many; J gene: TRBJ1-2; V gene: TRBV12-3/TRBV12-4; D gene: NA; CDR3 DNA: TGTGCCAGCAGCCTATTTCCAGGGATAAGTATATATGGCTACACCTTC; CDR3 protein: CASSLFPGISIYGYTF